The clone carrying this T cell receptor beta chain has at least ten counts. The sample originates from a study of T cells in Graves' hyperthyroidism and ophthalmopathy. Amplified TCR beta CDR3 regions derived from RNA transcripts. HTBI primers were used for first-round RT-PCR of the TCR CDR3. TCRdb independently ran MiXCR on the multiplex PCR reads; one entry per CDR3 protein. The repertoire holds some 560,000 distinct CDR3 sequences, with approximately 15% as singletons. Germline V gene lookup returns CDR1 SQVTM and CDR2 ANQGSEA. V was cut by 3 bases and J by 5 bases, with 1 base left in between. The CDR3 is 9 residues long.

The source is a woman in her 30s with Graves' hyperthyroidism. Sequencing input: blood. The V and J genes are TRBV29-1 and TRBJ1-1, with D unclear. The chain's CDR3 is CSVDTEAFF. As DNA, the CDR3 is TGCAGCGTTGATACTGAAGCTTTCTTT.